These 17 T cell receptor beta chains originate from one sample sequenced in a study of blood T cells in healthy people across ages. Next came a second PCR, run for 7 to 11 cycles, which used a sample-barcoded 5' primer along with a J-beta primer mix. Each CDR3 protein gets one entry after TCRdb re-called the 5' RACE reads with MiXCR. The data contain about 1,800,000 distinct CDR3 sequences, about 28% of them singletons. Material: blood. Receptor source: a woman in her 30s in good health.

The V gene is TRBV12-3 or TRBV12-4, the J gene TRBJ2-7; D ambiguous. Trimming removed 5 bases from V and 2 bases from J, with 16 bases in between. This CDR3 is 15 amino acids long. The CDR3 DNA reads as TGTGCCAGCAGTCCGATGAGCGCAAAAGCCTACGAGCAGTACTTC. Encoded protein: CASSPMSAKAYEQYF.

This clonotype has a single count. This rearrangement joins TRBV20-1 to TRBJ2-3; no clear D gene. The V end lost 2 bases, the J end lost 5 bases, and 8 bases lay between the germline ends. Looked up from germline, CDR1 is DFQATT and CDR2 is SNEGSKA (reference sequence). The CDR3 is 12 residues long. In DNA form, the CDR3 reads TGCAGTGCTAGATTCATCATAGATACGCAGTATTTT. Translation: CSARFIIDTQYF.

The J gene is TRBJ2-2, the V gene TRBV10-2, with D perhaps being TRBD1 or TRBD2 (6 bases each). V was trimmed by 8 bases and J by 5 bases, leaving 21 bases between them. CDR1 WSHSY and CDR2 SAAADI come from the germline V gene. The CDR3 is made up of 16 amino acids. The CDR3 loop is CASGWGAAIRTGELFF. In nucleotides, the CDR3 is TGCGCCAGCGGTTGGGGGGCCGCGATAAGGACCGGGGAGCTGTTTTTT.

The chain uses TRBV5-1 and TRBJ2-3; TRBD2 agrees at 7 bases. Germline V lookup: CDR1 SGHRS, CDR2 YFSETQ. The CDR3 has 14 amino acids. Unmatched junction bases numbered 7, after V lost 4 bases and J lost 5 bases. Here the CDR3 reads CASSGEGPGDTQYF. The CDR3 region has the DNA TGCGCCAGCAGCGGGGAGGGGCCGGGAGATACGCAGTATTTT.

CDR3: CASGQGEPRETQYF. In DNA, the CDR3 is TGCGCCAGCGGACAGGGAGAACCACGGGAGACCCAGTACTTC. This sequence joins TRBV5-1 and TRBJ2-5; TRBD1 matches 8 bases. The CDR3 is made up of 14 amino acids. CDR1 and CDR2 (germline): SGHRS, YFSETQ. With V trimmed by 7 bases and J by 5 bases, 10 bases remained unmatched.

The V and J genes are TRBV7-2 and TRBJ1-2; 9 bases are shared with TRBD1. Germline V gene lookup returns CDR1 SGHTA and CDR2 FQGNSA. The CDR3 totals 15 residues. After removal of 5 bases from V and 6 bases from J, the junction contained 10 bases not matched to a gene. The CDR3 nucleotides read TGTGCCAGCAGCCCGACCGGGACAGGGTCCGATGGCTACACCTTC. Its translation: CASSPTGTGSDGYTF.

This clonotype was recorded a few times. The chain uses TRBV6-5 and TRBJ1-1; unclear D gene. Trimming pared 6 bases from V and 6 bases from J, leaving 8 bases between. This CDR3 has 11 residues. Per germline, CDR1 MNHEY and CDR2 SVGAGI. Here the CDR3 reads CASRTGSEAFF. CDR3 nucleotide sequence: TGTGCCAGCAGGACCGGGTCTGAAGCTTTCTTT.

Ten or more counts support this clonotype. The rearrangement joins TRBV2 to TRBJ2-5, with no clear D. The germline V gene has CDR1 SNHLY and CDR2 FYNNEI. The V end was cut by 1 base, the J end by 5 bases, with 8 bases between. This CDR3 region has 13 residues. CDR3 in DNA: TGTGCCAGCAGTGAAGAGTGGGGTGAGACCCAGTACTTC. This sequence encodes CASSEEWGETQYF.

This clonotype was seen many times. J is TRBJ2-3 and V is TRBV5-1, with D perhaps TRBD2 (7 bases). This CDR3 contains 12 residues. Per germline, CDR1 SGHRS and CDR2 YFSETQ. The V end was cut by 6 bases, the J end by 4 bases, with 9 bases between. Written as DNA, the CDR3 is TGCGCCAGCACGGGGGGCTCAGATACGCAGTATTTT. Its protein is CASTGGSDTQYF.

The chain combines TRBV20-1 with TRBJ2-3; 14 bases fit TRBD2. Germline V gene data show CDR1 as DFQATT and CDR2 as SNEGSKA (reference sequence). This CDR3 comprises 19 residues. The junction had 12 bases not matched to a gene; V was cut back by 3 bases and J by 1 base. The DNA of the CDR3 is TGCAGTGCTAGGATCCCCCCAGGACTAGCGGGGGGTGGCACAGATACGCAGTATTTT. Protein product: CSARIPPGLAGGGTDTQYF.

This clonotype occurred a few times. The chain recombines TRBV20-1 with TRBJ1-1; D unresolved. This CDR3 spans 12 amino acids. Germline-derived CDR1 and CDR2 are DFQATT and SNEGSKA (reference sequence). V dropped 3 bases and J dropped 7 bases, with 12 bases sitting between them. CDR3 sequence: CSASGGIGEAFF. DNA for the CDR3: TGCAGTGCTAGTGGAGGGATTGGTGAAGCTTTCTTT.

A few counts support this clonotype. The chain recombines TRBV20-1 with TRBJ2-3; TRBD1 matches 7 bases. Germline V gene lookup returns CDR1 DFQATT and CDR2 SNEGSKA (reference sequence). There are 13 residues in the CDR3. V shed 4 bases and J 2 bases; nucleotides not matched to a gene: 3. Written as DNA, the CDR3 is TGCAGTGCTAACAGGGGACCCACAGATACGCAGTATTTT. Protein product: CSANRGPTDTQYF.

This clonotype was detected a few times. V usage is TRBV20-1 and J usage is TRBJ2-1; 14 bases line up with TRBD2. This CDR3 spans 16 amino acids. The ends lost 5 bases at V and 10 bases at J; junction bases unmatched: 13. Per germline, CDR1 DFQATT and CDR2 SNEGSKA (reference sequence). CDR3 DNA: TGCAGTGCTGGGGGGGCGACTAGCGGGAGGGTATACGAGCAGTTCTTC. Amino acid sequence: CSAGGATSGRVYEQFF.

The gene calls are TRBV6-5 and TRBJ2-2; D gene uncertain. V shed 10 bases and J shed 3 bases, with 12 bases lying between them. CDR1 is MNHEY and CDR2 is SVGAGI in the germline V gene. The CDR3 spans 13 residues. DNA of the CDR3: TGTGCCACCCGCTTCTACGACACCGGGGAGCTGTTTTTT. This codes for CATRFYDTGELFF.

This clonotype was counted between two and nine times. This sequence joins TRBV20-1 and TRBJ2-7; 7 nucleotides match TRBD2. The CDR3 runs 16 residues. Germline loops: CDR1 DFQATT, CDR2 SNEGSKA (reference sequence). V gave up 3 bases and J gave up 6 bases; unmatched junction bases: 17. CDR3 sequence: CSARDRDVGRRSEQYF. The CDR3 DNA follows: TGCAGTGCTAGGGACCGCGATGTCGGGAGGAGAAGCGAGCAGTACTTC.

The gene calls are TRBV7-2 and TRBJ1-5; D ambiguous. This CDR3 has 13 amino acids. Germline V gene data show CDR1 as SGHTA and CDR2 as FQGNSA. With 4 bases removed from V and 5 bases from J, the gap between germline ends came to 9 bases. The CDR3 bases are TGTGCCAGCAGCTGGCTCCTCGATCAGCCCCAGCATTTT. It is translated as CASSWLLDQPQHF. Full variable domain (remainder filled in from reference TRBV7-2 and TRBJ1-5): GAGVSQSPSNKVTEKGKDVELRCDPISGHTALYWYRQSLGQGLEFLIYFQGNSAPDKSGLPSDRFSAERTGGSVSTLTIQRTQQEDSAVYLCASSWLLDQPQHFGDGTRLSIL.

This clonotype occurred many times. This sequence joins TRBV29-1 and TRBJ2-1, with 11 nucleotides matching TRBD1. This CDR3 has 14 residues. V trimming: 4 bases; J trimming: 4 bases; junction bases outside the gene matches: 3. Looked up from germline, CDR1 is SQVTM and CDR2 is ANQGSEA. The CDR3 region is CSVVGQGVYNEQFF. The DNA for the CDR3 is TGCAGCGTTGTGGGACAGGGGGTTTACAATGAGCAGTTCTTC.